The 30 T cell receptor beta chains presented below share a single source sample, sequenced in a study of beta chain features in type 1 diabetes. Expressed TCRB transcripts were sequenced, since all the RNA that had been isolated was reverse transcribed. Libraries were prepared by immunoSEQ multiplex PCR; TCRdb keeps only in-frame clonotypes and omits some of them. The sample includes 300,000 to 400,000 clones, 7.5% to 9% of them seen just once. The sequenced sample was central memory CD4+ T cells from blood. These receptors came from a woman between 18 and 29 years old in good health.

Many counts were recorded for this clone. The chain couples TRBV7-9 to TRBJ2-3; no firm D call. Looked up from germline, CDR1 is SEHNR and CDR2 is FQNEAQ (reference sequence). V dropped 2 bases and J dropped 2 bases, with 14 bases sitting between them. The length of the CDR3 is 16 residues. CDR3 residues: CASSLRSGAPTDTQYF. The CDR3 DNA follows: TGTGCCAGCAGCTTAAGGTCAGGCGCCCCCACAGATACGCAGTATTTT.

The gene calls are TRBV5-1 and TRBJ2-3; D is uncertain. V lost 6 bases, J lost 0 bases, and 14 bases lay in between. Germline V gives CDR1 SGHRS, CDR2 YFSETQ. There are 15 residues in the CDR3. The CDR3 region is CASKVRQTSTDTQYF. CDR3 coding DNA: TGCGCCAGCAAGGTCCGGCAAACTAGCACAGATACGCAGTATTTT.

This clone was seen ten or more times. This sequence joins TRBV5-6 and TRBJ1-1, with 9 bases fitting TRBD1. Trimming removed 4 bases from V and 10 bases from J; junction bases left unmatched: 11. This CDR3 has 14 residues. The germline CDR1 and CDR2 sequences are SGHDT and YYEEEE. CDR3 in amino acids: CASSDIGQGLGAFF. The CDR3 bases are TGTGCCAGCAGCGACATTGGACAGGGGTTAGGAGCTTTCTTT.

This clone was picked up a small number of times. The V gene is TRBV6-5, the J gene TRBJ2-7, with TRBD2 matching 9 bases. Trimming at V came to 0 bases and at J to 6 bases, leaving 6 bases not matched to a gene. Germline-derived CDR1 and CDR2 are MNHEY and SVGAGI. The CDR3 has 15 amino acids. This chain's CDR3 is CASSYSGGRAGEQYF. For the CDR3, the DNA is TGTGCCAGCAGTTACTCCGGCGGGAGGGCCGGCGAGCAGTACTTC.

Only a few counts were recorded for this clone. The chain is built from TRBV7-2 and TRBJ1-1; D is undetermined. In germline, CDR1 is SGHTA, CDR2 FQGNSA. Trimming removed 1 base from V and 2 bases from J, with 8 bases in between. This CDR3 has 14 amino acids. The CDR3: CASSLDGPNTEAFF. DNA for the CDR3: TGTGCCAGCAGCTTAGATGGGCCTAACACTGAAGCTTTCTTT.

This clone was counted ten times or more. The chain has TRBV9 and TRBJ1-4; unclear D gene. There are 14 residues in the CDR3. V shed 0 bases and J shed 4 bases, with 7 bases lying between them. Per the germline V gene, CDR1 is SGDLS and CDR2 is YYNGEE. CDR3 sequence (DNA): TGTGCCAGCAGCGTAGGACTCCATAATGAAAAACTGTTTTTT. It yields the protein CASSVGLHNEKLFF.

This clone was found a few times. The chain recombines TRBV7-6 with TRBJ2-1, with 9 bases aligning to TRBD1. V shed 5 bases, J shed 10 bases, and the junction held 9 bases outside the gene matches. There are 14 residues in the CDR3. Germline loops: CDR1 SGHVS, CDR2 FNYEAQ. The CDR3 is CASSLGTGSREQFF. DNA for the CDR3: TGTGCCAGCAGCCTCGGGACAGGGTCACGCGAGCAGTTCTTC.

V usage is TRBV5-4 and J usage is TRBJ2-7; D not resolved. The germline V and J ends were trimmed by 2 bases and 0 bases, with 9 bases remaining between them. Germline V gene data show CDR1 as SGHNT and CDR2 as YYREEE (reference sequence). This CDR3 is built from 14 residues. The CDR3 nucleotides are TGTGCCAGCAGCTTTGGGTGGGCCTCCTACGAGCAGTACTTC. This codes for CASSFGWASYEQYF.

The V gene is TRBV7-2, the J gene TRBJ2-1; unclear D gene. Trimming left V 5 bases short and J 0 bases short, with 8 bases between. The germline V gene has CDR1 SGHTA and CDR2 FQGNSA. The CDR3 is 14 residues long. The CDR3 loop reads CASSQQSSYNEQFF. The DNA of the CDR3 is TGTGCCAGCAGCCAACAAAGCTCCTACAATGAGCAGTTCTTC.

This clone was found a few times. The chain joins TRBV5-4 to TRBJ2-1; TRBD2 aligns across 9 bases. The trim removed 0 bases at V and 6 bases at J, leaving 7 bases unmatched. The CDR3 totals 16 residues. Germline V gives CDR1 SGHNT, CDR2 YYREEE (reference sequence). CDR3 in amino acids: CASSLARLAGSNEQFF. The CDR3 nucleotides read TGTGCCAGCAGCTTGGCCCGCCTAGCGGGGAGCAATGAGCAGTTCTTC.

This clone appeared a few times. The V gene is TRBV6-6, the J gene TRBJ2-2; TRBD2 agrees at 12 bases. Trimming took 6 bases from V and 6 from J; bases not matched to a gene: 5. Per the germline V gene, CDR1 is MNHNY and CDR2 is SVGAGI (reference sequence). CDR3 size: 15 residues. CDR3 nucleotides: TGTGCCAGCAGACCATCTAGCGGGAGGGCCGGGGAGCTGTTTTTT. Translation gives CASRPSSGRAGELFF.

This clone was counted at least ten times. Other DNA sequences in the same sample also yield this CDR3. This CDR3 is CASSLGRSMNTEAFF. In DNA form, the CDR3 reads TGTGCCAGCAGTTTAGGGCGGAGCATGAACACTGAAGCTTTCTTT. This chain uses TRBV28 with TRBJ1-1; D unresolved. This CDR3 spans 15 amino acids. Trimming shortened V by 2 bases and J by 0 bases, and 10 bases separated the two germline ends. Germline V CDR1 and CDR2: MDHEN, SYDVKM.

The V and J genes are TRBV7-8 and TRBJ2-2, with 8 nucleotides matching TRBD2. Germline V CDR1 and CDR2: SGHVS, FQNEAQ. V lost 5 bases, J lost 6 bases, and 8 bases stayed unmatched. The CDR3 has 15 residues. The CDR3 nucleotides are TGTGCCAGCAGCAAACTAGCGGCGTCGGCCGGGGAGCTGTTTTTT. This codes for CASSKLAASAGELFF. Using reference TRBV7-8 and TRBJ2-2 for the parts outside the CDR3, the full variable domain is GAGVSQSPRYKVAKRGQDVALRCDPISGHVSLFWYQQALGQGPEFLTYFQNEAQLDKSGLPSDRFFAERPEGSVSTLKIQRTQQEDSAVYLCASSKLAASAGELFFGEGSRLTVL.

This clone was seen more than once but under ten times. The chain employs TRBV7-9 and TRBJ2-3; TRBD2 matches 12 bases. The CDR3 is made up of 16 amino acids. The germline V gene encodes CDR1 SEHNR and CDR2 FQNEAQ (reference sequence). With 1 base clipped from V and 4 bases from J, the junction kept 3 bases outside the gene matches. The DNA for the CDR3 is TGTGCCAGCAGCTTAGAACTAGCGGGAGGAGCAGATACGCAGTATTTT. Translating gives CASSLELAGGADTQYF.

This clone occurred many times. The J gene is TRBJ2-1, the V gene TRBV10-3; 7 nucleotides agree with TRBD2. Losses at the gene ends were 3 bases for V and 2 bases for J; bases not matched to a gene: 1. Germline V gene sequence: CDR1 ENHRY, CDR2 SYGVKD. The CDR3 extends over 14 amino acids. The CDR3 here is CAISDSGPYNEQFF. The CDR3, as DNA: TGTGCCATCAGTGATAGCGGGCCCTACAATGAGCAGTTCTTC.

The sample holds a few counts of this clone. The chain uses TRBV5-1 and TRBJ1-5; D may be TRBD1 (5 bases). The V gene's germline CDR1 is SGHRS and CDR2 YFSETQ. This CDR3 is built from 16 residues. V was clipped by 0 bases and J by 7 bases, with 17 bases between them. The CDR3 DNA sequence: TGCGCCAGCAGCTTGGATGGAGGGGAGTTGGGCCAGCCCCAGCATTTT. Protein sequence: CASSLDGGELGQPQHF.

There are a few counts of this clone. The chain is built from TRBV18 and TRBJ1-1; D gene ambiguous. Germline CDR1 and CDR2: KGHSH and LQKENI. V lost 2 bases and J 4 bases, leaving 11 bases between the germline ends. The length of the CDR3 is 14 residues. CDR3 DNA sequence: TGTGCCAGCTCACCATACCCGTGGGCCACTGAAGCTTTCTTT. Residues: CASSPYPWATEAFF. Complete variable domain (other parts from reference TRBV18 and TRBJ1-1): NAGVMQNPRHLVRRRGQEARLRCSPMKGHSHVYWYRQLPEEGLKFMVYLQKENIIDESGMPKERFSAEFPKEGPSILRIQQVVRGDSAAYFCASSPYPWATEAFFGQGTRLTVV.

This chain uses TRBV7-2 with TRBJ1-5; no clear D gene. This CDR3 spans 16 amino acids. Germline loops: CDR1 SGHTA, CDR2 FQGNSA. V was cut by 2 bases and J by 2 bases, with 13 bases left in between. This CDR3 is CASSLMGSGGNQPQHF. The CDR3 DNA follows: TGTGCCAGCAGCTTAATGGGATCTGGGGGCAATCAGCCCCAGCATTTT.

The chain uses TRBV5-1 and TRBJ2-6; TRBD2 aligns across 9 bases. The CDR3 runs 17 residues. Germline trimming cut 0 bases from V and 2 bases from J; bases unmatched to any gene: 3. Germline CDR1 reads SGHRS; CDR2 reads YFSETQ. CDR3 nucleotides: TGCGCCAGCAGCTTGGGGGTAGCGGGAGCTGGGGCCAACGTCCTGACTTTC. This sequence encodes CASSLGVAGAGANVLTF.

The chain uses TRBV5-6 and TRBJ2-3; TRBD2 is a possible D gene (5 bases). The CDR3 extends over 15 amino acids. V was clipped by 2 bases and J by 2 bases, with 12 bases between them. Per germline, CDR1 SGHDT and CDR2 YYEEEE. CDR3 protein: CASSFTGMTTDTQYF. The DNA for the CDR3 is TGTGCCAGCAGCTTCACGGGGATGACCACAGATACGCAGTATTTT.

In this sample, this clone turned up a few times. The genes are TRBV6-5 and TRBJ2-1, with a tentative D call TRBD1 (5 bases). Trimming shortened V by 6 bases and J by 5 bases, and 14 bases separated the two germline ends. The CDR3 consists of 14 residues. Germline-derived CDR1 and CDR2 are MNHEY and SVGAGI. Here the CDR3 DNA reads TGTGCCAGCAGGCGTAAAGGGGTTGACAATGAGCAGTTCTTC. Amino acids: CASRRKGVDNEQFF.

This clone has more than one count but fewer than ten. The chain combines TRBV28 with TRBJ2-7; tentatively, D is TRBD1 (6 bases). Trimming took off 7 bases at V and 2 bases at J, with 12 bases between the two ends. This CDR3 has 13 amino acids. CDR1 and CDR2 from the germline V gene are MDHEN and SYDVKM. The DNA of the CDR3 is TGTGCCAGCACCCGGGACATCCCCTACGAGCAGTACTTC. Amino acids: CASTRDIPYEQYF.

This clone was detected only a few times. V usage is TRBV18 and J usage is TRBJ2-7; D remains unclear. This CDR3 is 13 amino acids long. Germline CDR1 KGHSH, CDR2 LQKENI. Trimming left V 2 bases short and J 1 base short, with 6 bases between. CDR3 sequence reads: CASSPYQSYEQYF. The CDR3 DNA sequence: TGTGCCAGCTCACCATATCAATCCTACGAGCAGTACTTC. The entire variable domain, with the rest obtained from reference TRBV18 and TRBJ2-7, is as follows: NAGVMQNPRHLVRRRGQEARLRCSPMKGHSHVYWYRQLPEEGLKFMVYLQKENIIDESGMPKERFSAEFPKEGPSILRIQQVVRGDSAAYFCASSPYQSYEQYFGPGTRLTVT.

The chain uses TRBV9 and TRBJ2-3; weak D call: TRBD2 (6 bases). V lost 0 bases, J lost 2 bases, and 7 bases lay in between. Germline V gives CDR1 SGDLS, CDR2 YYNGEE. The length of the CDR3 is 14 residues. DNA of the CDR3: TGTGCCAGCAGCGTAGCGGGAGTCACAGATACGCAGTATTTT. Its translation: CASSVAGVTDTQYF.

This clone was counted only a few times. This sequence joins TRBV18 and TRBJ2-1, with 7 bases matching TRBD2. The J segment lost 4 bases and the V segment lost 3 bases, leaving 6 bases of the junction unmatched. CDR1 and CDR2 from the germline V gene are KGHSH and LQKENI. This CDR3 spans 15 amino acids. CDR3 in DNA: TGTGCCAGCTCACCTACTAGCGCAGAATACAATGAGCAGTTCTTC. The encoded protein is CASSPTSAEYNEQFF.

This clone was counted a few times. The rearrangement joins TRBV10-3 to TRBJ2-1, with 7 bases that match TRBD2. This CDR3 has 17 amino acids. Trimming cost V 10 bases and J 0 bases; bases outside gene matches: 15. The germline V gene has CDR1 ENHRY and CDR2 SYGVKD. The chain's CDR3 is CATGGAGTATSYNEQFF. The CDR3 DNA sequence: TGTGCCACCGGGGGAGCGGGAACCGCCACCTCCTACAATGAGCAGTTCTTC.

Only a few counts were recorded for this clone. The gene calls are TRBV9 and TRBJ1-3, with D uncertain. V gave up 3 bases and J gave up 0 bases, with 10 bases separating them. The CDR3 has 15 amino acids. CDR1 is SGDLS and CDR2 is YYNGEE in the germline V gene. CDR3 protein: CASSETYSSGNTIYF. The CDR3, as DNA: TGTGCCAGCAGCGAAACCTATAGCTCTGGAAACACCATATATTTT.

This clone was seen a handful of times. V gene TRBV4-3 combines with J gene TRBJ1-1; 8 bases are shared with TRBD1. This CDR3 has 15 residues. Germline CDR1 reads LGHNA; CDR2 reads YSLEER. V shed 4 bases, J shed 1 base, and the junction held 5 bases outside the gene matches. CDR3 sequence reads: CASSLQGVPNTEAFF. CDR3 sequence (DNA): TGCGCCAGCAGCCTACAGGGGGTCCCGAACACTGAAGCTTTCTTT.

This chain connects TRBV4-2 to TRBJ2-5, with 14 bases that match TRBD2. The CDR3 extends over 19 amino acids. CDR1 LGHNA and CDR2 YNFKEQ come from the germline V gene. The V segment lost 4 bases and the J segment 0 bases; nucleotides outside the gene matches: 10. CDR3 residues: CASSPIQTSGRVYQETQYF. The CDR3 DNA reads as TGTGCCAGCAGCCCAATACAGACTAGCGGGAGGGTATACCAAGAGACCCAGTACTTC.

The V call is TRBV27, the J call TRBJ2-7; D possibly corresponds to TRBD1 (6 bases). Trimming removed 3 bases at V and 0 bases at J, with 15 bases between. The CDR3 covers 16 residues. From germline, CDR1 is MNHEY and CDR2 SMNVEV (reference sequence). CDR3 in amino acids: CASSFSARQASYEQYF. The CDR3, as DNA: TGTGCCAGCAGTTTCTCCGCTCGACAGGCCTCCTACGAGCAGTACTTC.